The T cell receptor beta chain described here comes from a study of blood T cells in healthy people across ages. Primers used in a second PCR of about 7 to 12 cycles were a sample-barcoded 5' primer and a J-beta primer mix. TCRdb redid the calling of the 5' RACE reads with MiXCR, one entry per CDR3 protein. The data hold approximately 900,000 distinct CDR3 sequences, with about 48% observed a single time. The length of the CDR3 is 13 residues. Looked up from germline, CDR1 is SNHLY and CDR2 is FYNNEI. V was clipped by 10 bases and J by 6 bases, with 16 bases between them. The clonotype comes from a man aged 25 to 40 in good health. The chain carries TRBV2 and TRBJ2-1, with D perhaps given as TRBD1 or TRBD2 (6 bases each). Sequencing was carried out using blood. The CDR3 DNA is TGTGCCACCCTATTAGAGGGGGGCAATGAGCAGTTCTTC. This translates into CATLLEGGNEQFF.